Here is one T cell receptor (beta chain) with its context. What it binds is unknown. These data belong to a study of chemoradiotherapy in HPV16-positive cancers. At the level of the study: Candidate HPV-specific T-cell clones and common TCR motifs came from functional assays in a couple of HPV16-positive patients. Study-wide results and caveats: HPV-responsive T-cell expansion during chemoradiotherapy was linked to improved recurrence-free survival in HPV16-positive patients. Non-HPV-specific T cells did not expand in tumors during treatment, whereas candidate HPV-specific clones and E7-related motifs did.

The table came from immunoSEQ multiplex PCR; TCRdb's copy has only in-frame clones and leaves some out. Of nearly 7,500 clones listed, around 74% were seen once; the top ten hold about a sixth. The junction had 10 bases not matched to a gene; V was cut back by 10 bases and J by 4 bases. The CDR3 is 15 residues long. Germline loops: CDR1 ENHRY, CDR2 SYGVKD. The receptor was derived from a human donor with HPV-associated anogenital cancer. The gene calls are TRBV10-3 and TRBJ2-5; 12 nucleotides align to TRBD1. The sequencing used tumor tissue, collected from a patient who underwent chemoradiotherapy. The CDR3 sequence is CATEPGQGAGETQYF. In nucleotides, the CDR3 is TGTGCCACCGAACCGGGACAGGGGGCGGGAGAGACCCAGTACTTC.